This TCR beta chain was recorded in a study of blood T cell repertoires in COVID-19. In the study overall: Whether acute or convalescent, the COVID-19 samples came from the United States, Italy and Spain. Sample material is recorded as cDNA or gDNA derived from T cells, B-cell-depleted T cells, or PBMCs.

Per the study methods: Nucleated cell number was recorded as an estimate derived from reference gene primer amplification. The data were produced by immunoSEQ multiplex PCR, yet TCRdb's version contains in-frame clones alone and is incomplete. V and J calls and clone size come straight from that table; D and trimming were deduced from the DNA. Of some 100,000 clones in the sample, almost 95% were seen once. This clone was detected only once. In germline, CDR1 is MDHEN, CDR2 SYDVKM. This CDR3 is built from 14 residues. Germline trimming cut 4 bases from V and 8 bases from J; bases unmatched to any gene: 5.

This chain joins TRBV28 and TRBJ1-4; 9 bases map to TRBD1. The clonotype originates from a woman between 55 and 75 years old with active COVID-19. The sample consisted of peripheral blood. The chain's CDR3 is CASSSGQGKEKLFF. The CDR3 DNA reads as TGTGCCAGCAGTTCGGGACAGGGAAAGGAAAAACTGTTTTTT.